The 21 T cell receptor beta chains listed next were all sequenced from one sample in a study of cytomegalovirus exposure and HLA in healthy donors. PCR amplification relied on 60 Vbeta primers (plus 13 Jbeta primers). The repertoire was sequenced with immunoSEQ multiplex PCR; TCRdb's copy has only in-frame clones and lacks some. The sample carries 85,000 to 130,000 clones, 71% recorded once. The source material was PBMCs. Receptors were obtained from a female donor in good health and CMV-seronegative.

The rearrangement uses TRBV5-1 and TRBJ2-7; D not certain. The CDR3 is 13 residues long. Trimming removed 4 bases from V and 5 bases from J, with 13 bases in between. Looked up from germline, CDR1 is SGHRS and CDR2 is YFSETQ. CDR3 sequence: CASSPAYVHEQYF. CDR3 nucleotide sequence: TGCGCCAGCAGCCCTGCCTACGTCCACGAGCAGTACTTC. Filled out from reference TRBV5-1 and TRBJ2-7, the complete variable domain reads KAGVTQTPRYLIKTRGQQVTLSCSPISGHRSVSWYQQTPGQGLQFLFEYFSETQRNKGNFPGRFSGRQFSNSRSEMNVSTLELGDSALYLCASSPAYVHEQYFGPGTRLTVT.

Only a few counts were recorded for this clone. This chain connects TRBV13 to TRBJ2-7; 9 bases are shared with TRBD1. The CDR3 is 16 amino acids. V shed 4 bases, J shed 2 bases, and the junction held 9 bases outside the gene matches. The germline CDR1 and CDR2 sequences are PRHDT and FYEKMQ (reference sequence). For the CDR3, the DNA is TGTGCCAGCAGCTGGATTACAGGGACAGGGCCCTACGAGCAGTACTTC. Translated, it gives CASSWITGTGPYEQYF.

The chain employs TRBV11-2 and TRBJ1-5; maybe TRBD1 (6 bases). The CDR3 totals 15 residues. Germline V gives CDR1 SGHAT, CDR2 FQNNGV. The V end lost 4 bases, the J end lost 5 bases, and 15 bases lay between the germline ends. CDR3 sequence: CASSSQGLEDQPQHF. DNA of the CDR3: TGTGCCAGCAGCTCTCAGGGGTTAGAGGATCAGCCCCAGCATTTT.

This rearrangement joins TRBV7-9 to TRBJ1-3; D is unresolved. V shed 1 base and J shed 2 bases, with 15 bases lying between them. This CDR3 has 17 amino acids. CDR1 and CDR2 from the germline V gene are SEHNR and FQNEAQ (reference sequence). CDR3 in amino acids: CASSLVSSPPPGNTIYF. The CDR3 DNA is TGTGCCAGCAGCTTAGTCTCCTCTCCCCCCCCTGGAAACACCATATATTTT.

The chain uses TRBV10-3 and TRBJ1-1; tentative D call: TRBD1 (5 bases). The germline V and J ends were trimmed by 3 bases and 6 bases, with 14 bases remaining between them. The CDR3 spans 14 residues. The germline gives CDR1 ENHRY, CDR2 SYGVKD. DNA for the CDR3: TGTGCCATCAGTGATGTGGGGGGTCGGGCTGAAGCTTTCTTT. Amino acid sequence: CAISDVGGRAEAFF.

This chain uses TRBV5-4 with TRBJ1-1; 8 positions agree with TRBD1. CDR1 and CDR2 from the germline V gene are SGHNT and YYREEE (reference sequence). The CDR3 sequence is 14 residues long. After removal of 4 bases from V and 1 base from J, the junction contained 3 bases not matched to a gene. The CDR3 DNA follows: TGTGCCAGCAGCCGTGGACAGGGGAACACTGAAGCTTTCTTT. Translation gives CASSRGQGNTEAFF. The variable domain in full, completed from reference TRBV5-4 and TRBJ1-1, reads ETGVTQSPTHLIKTRGQQVTLRCSSQSGHNTVSWYQQALGQGPQFIFQYYREEENGRGNFPPRFSGLQFPNYSSELNVNALELDDSALYLCASSRGQGNTEAFFGQGTRLTVV.

The chain is built from TRBV9 and TRBJ2-2; D perhaps matches TRBD2 (6 bases). This CDR3 has 17 residues. CDR1 and CDR2 (germline): SGDLS, YYNGEE. Trimming shortened V by 0 bases and J by 7 bases, and 19 bases separated the two germline ends. CDR3 DNA: TGTGCCAGCAGCGTAGCCGTGTCTAGCGATCAGGACGGGGAGCTGTTTTTT. Its translation: CASSVAVSSDQDGELFF.

This clone was recorded once. The chain combines TRBV7-2 with TRBJ2-1; 12 bases fit TRBD2. V shed 3 bases, J shed 8 bases, and the junction held 2 bases outside the gene matches. There are 14 residues in the CDR3. Germline lookup yields CDR1 SGHTA and CDR2 FQGNSA. Written as DNA, the CDR3 is TGTGCCAGCAGCTTCAGACTAGCGGGAGATGAGCAGTTCTTC. Protein sequence: CASSFRLAGDEQFF.

V and J are TRBV6-5 and TRBJ1-2; TRBD1 is a possible D gene (5 bases). With 1 base removed from V and 4 bases from J, the gap between germline ends came to 13 bases. CDR3 size: 15 residues. Germline V gene lookup returns CDR1 MNHEY and CDR2 SVGAGI. As DNA, the CDR3 is TGTGCCAGCAGTTACTTGGGGGGTAAGATCTATGGCTACACCTTC. Its protein product is CASSYLGGKIYGYTF.

The chain combines TRBV21-1 with TRBJ2-1; the table assigns TRBD2, which was not confirmed against the DNA. TRBV21-1 is assigned pseudogene status. The CDR3 has 17 amino acids. The CDR3 loop is CASSSLRSGSSYNEQFF. DNA of the CDR3: TGTGCCAGCAGCTCCTTACGGAGCGGGAGCTCCTACAATGAGCAGTTCTTC.

In its sample, this clone was seen once. The genes are TRBV27 and TRBJ2-4; D is undetermined. V was trimmed by 5 bases and J by 0 bases, leaving 11 bases between them. Per germline, CDR1 MNHEY and CDR2 SMNVEV (reference sequence). The CDR3 totals 15 residues. The CDR3 sequence is CASSPLLVAKNIQYF. In nucleotides, the CDR3 is TGTGCCAGCAGTCCACTCTTGGTAGCCAAAAACATTCAGTACTTC.

The V call is TRBV6-5, the J call TRBJ2-7; possibly TRBD1 for D (6 bases). CDR3 length: 15 residues. The germline V gene has CDR1 MNHEY and CDR2 SVGAGI. Trimming stripped 6 bases from V and 4 bases from J, with 19 bases between. Here the CDR3 DNA reads TGTGCCAGCAGGCACCCAGTGGGACAAGGTTACGAGCAGTACTTC. This translates into CASRHPVGQGYEQYF.

This chain connects TRBV30 to TRBJ1-5, with 7 positions matching TRBD1. CDR1 GTSNPN and CDR2 SVGIG come from the germline V gene (reference sequence). The CDR3 totals 13 residues. With V trimmed by 0 bases and J by 4 bases, 0 bases remained unmatched. The CDR3 DNA reads TGTGCCTGGAGTGTCAGGGGGAATCAGCCCCAGCATTTT. Translating gives CAWSVRGNQPQHF.

As DNA, the CDR3 is TGTGCCAGCAGCTCAATAGCGGGAGTTCTGGGGGGAGCCAAAAACATTCAGTACTTC. Translated, it gives CASSSIAGVLGGAKNIQYF. The V and J genes are TRBV5-6 and TRBJ2-4, with TRBD2 identical over 9 bases. The CDR3 runs to 19 residues. V shed 3 bases and J 0 bases; nucleotides not matched to a gene: 13. The V gene's germline CDR1 is SGHDT and CDR2 YYEEEE.

At least ten counts were recorded for this clone. J is TRBJ1-3 and V is TRBV7-9, with D unresolved. The ends were cut back, 6 bases at V and 2 bases at J, with 14 bases in the middle. CDR1 is SEHNR and CDR2 is FQNEAQ in the germline V gene (reference sequence). The CDR3 runs to 15 residues. Here the CDR3 reads CASSSEGGAGNTIYF. As DNA, the CDR3 is TGTGCCAGCAGTTCCGAGGGCGGCGCTGGAAACACCATATATTTT.

J is TRBJ2-1 and V is TRBV27; possible D gene TRBD2, 5 bases. V was trimmed by 7 bases and J by 7 bases, leaving 14 bases between them. The CDR3 is 13 residues long. The germline gives CDR1 MNHEY, CDR2 SMNVEV (reference sequence). This CDR3 is CASTPRPGNEQFF. The CDR3 nucleotides read TGTGCCAGCACCCCCCGTCCGGGGAATGAGCAGTTCTTC.

The V and J genes are TRBV6-1 and TRBJ1-2, with D tentatively TRBD1 (6 bases). CDR3 length: 14 amino acids. Germline loops: CDR1 MNHNS, CDR2 SASEGT. V shed 1 base and J shed 12 bases, with 18 bases lying between them. The CDR3 region is CASSEGPDSPCDTF. CDR3 nucleotides: TGTGCCAGCAGTGAAGGTCCGGACAGCCCCTGCGACACCTTC.

The rearrangement links TRBV5-4 to TRBJ2-5; 8 nucleotides agree with TRBD2. This CDR3 has 15 residues. V lost 4 bases, J lost 2 bases, and 7 bases stayed unmatched. Germline lookup yields CDR1 SGHNT and CDR2 YYREEE (reference sequence). The CDR3 DNA is TGTGCCAGCAGCGTCGGAGTAGCGGGGCAAGAGACCCAGTACTTC. It encodes CASSVGVAGQETQYF.

This rearrangement joins TRBV11-3 to TRBJ2-7, with 8 bases fitting TRBD2. The V gene's germline CDR1 is SGHNT and CDR2 YENEEA. V was pared by 3 bases and J by 2 bases, with 9 bases of the junction left unmatched. This CDR3 comprises 16 residues. The CDR3 DNA follows: TGTGCCAGCAGCTTTAACACCGGGACTAGGGCCTACGAGCAGTACTTC. Its protein product is CASSFNTGTRAYEQYF.

The CDR3 sequence: CASSQERGGGGEKLFF. As DNA, the CDR3 is TGTGCCAGCAGCCAAGAACGGGGGGGCGGGGGTGAAAAACTGTTTTTT. The chain joins TRBV4-2 to TRBJ1-4; a weak D match, TRBD1 (6 bases). In germline, CDR1 is LGHNA, CDR2 YNFKEQ. The CDR3 has 16 amino acids. V lost 0 bases, J lost 7 bases, and 15 bases lay in between.

The J gene is TRBJ1-1, the V gene TRBV18; perhaps TRBD1 as D (5 bases). Per the germline V gene, CDR1 is KGHSH and CDR2 is LQKENI. The CDR3 length is 12 residues. V lost 6 bases and J lost 2, with 7 bases in between. CDR3 residues: CASSGGNTEAFF. The CDR3 DNA is TGTGCCAGCTCCGGGGGAAACACTGAAGCTTTCTTT.